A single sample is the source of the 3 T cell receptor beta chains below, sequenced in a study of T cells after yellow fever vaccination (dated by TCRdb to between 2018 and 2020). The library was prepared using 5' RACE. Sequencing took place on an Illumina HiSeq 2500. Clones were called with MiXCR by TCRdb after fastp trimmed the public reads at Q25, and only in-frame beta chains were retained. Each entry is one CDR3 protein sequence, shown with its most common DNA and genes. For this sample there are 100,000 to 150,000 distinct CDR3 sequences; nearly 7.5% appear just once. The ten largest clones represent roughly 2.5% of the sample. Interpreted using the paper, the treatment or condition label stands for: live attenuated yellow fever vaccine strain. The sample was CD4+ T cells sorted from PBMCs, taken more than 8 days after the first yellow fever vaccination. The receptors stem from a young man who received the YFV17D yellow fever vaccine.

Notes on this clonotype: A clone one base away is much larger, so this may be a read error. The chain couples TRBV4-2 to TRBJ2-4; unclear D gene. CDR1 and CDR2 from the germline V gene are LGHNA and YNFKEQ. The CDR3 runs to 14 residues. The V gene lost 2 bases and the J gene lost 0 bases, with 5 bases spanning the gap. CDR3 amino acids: CASSQRKAKNIQYF. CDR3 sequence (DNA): TGTGCCAGCAGCCAACGGAAAGCCAAAAACATTCAGTACTTC.

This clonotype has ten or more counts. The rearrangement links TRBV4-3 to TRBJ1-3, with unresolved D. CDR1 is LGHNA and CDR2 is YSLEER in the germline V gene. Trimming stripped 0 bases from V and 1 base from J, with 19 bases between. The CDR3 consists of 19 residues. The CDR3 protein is CASSQERTGTHTSGNTIYF. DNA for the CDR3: TGCGCCAGCAGCCAAGAGAGGACGGGAACCCATACTTCTGGAAACACCATATATTTT.

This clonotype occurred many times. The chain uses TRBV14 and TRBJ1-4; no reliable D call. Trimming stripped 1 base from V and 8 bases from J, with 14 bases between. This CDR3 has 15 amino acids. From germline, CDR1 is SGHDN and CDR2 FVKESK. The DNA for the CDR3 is TGTGCCAGCAGCCAAGGGGCTCGGGGAGGCGAAAAACTGTTTTTT. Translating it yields CASSQGARGGEKLFF.